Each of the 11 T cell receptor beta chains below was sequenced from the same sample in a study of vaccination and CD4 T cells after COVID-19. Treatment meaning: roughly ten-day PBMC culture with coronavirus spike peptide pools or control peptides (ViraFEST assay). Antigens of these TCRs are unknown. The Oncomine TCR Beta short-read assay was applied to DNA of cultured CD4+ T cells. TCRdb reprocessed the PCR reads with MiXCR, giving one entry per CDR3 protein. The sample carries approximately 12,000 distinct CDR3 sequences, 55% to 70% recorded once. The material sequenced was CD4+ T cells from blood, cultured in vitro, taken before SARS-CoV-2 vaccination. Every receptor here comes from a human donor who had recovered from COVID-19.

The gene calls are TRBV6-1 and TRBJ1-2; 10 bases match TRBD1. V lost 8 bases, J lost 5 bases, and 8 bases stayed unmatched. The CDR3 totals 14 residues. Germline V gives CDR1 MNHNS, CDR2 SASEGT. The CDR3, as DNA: TGTGCCAGCCGGGTTGACAGGGGGCTTTATGGCTACACCTTC. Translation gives CASRVDRGLYGYTF.

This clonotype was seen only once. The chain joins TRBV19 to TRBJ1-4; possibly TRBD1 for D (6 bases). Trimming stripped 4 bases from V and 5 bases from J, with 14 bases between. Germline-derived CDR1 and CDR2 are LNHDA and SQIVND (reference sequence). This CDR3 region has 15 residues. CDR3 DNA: TGTGCCAGTAGTACTCCGGGGAGGGGGAATGAAAAACTGTTTTTT. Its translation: CASSTPGRGNEKLFF. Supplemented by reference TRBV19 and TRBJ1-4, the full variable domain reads DGGITQSPKYLFRKEGQNVTLSCEQNLNHDAMYWYRQDPGQGLRLIYYSQIVNDFQKGDIAEGYSVSREKKESFPLTVTSAQKNPTAFYLCASSTPGRGNEKLFFGSGTQLSVL.

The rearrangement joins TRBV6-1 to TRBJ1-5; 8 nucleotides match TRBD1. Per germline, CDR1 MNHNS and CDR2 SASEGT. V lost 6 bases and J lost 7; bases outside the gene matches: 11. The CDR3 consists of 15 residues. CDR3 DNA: TGTGCCAGCAGCCAGAACCCGACAGGGGCCCAGCCCCAGCATTTT. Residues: CASSQNPTGAQPQHF.

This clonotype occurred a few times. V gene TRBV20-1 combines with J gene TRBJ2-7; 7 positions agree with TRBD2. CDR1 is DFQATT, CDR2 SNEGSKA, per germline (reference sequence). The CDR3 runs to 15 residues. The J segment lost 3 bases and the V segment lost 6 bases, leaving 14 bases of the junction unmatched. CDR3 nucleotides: TGCAGTGCGCCTGAAGGCGGGGGATTGGACTACGAGCAGTACTTC. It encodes CSAPEGGGLDYEQYF.

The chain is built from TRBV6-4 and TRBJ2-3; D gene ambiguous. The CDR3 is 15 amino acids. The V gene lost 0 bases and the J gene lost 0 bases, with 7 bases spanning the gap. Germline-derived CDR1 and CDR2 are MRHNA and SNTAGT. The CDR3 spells CASSDSLQSTDTQYF. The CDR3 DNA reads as TGTGCCAGCAGTGACTCGCTGCAAAGCACAGATACGCAGTATTTT.

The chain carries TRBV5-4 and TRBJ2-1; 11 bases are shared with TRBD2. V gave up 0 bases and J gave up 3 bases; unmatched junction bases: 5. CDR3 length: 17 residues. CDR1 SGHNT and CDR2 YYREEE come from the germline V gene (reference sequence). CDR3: CASSLDSSGRNYNEQFF. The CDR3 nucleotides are TGTGCCAGCAGCTTGGATTCTAGCGGGAGGAACTACAATGAGCAGTTCTTC.

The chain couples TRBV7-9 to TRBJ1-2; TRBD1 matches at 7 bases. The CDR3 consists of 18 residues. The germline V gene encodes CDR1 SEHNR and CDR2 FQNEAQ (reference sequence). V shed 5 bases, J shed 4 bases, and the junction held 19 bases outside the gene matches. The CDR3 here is CASSPDREVWVLGYGYTF. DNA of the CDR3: TGTGCCAGCAGCCCTGACAGGGAAGTATGGGTGTTAGGCTATGGCTACACCTTC.

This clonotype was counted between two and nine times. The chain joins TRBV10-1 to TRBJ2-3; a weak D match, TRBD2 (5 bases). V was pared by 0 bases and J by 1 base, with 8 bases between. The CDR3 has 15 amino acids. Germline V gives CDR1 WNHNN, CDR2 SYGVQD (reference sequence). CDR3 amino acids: CASSESISGTDTQYF. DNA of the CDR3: TGCGCCAGCAGTGAGTCGATTAGCGGCACAGATACGCAGTATTTT.

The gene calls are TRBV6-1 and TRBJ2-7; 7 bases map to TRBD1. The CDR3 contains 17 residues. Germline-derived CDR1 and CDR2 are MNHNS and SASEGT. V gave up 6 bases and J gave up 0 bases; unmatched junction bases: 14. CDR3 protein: CASRPPGGTVHSYEQYF. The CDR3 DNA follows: TGTGCCAGCAGGCCGCCCGGTGGGACAGTTCACTCCTACGAGCAGTACTTC.

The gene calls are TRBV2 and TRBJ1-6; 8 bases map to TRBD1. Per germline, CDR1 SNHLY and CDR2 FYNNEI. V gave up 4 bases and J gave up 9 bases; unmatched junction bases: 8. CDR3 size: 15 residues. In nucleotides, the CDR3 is TGTGCCAGCAGTGTGAACACAGGGGGAGTTTCACCCCTCCACTTT. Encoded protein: CASSVNTGGVSPLHF.

CDR3 protein: CSARALTSGRQVGELFF. In DNA, the CDR3 is TGCAGTGCTAGAGCGCTGACTAGCGGGAGACAGGTCGGGGAGCTGTTTTTT. The rearrangement links TRBV20-1 to TRBJ2-2; TRBD2 matches at 12 bases. CDR3 size: 17 residues. V lost 1 base, J lost 7 bases, and 10 bases stayed unmatched. Germline V lookup: CDR1 DFQATT, CDR2 SNEGSKA (reference sequence).